The next 2 T cell receptor beta chains were all read from a single sample in a study of cytomegalovirus exposure and HLA in healthy donors. The method was immunoSEQ multiplex PCR; TCRdb's version includes in-frame clones alone and lacks a portion of them. Of tens of thousands of clones listed, about 91% were seen once; the top ten hold about 3%. Sequencing was carried out using PBMCs. All receptors derive from a man younger than 35 in good health and CMV-seronegative.

This chain joins TRBV14 and TRBJ2-3; TRBD2 might be the D (6 bases). Deletions cut 6 bases from V and 0 bases from J, with 13 bases between. Germline CDR1 is SGHDN and CDR2 is FVKESK. CDR3 length: 15 amino acids. CDR3 protein: CASRRSSDSTDTQYF. For the CDR3, the DNA is TGTGCCAGCAGACGTTCTAGCGATAGCACAGATACGCAGTATTTT.

The rearrangement joins TRBV9 to TRBJ2-3, with TRBD1 matching over 8 bases. The CDR3 runs to 15 residues. The ends lost 3 bases at V and 0 bases at J; junction bases unmatched: 3. Germline V gene sequence: CDR1 SGDLS, CDR2 YYNGEE. DNA for the CDR3: TGTGCCAGCAGCGCATGGGACAGGAGCACAGATACGCAGTATTTT. As protein: CASSAWDRSTDTQYF. The complete variable domain, with remaining parts taken from reference TRBV9 and TRBJ2-3, reads DSGVTQTPKHLITATGQRVTLRCSPRSGDLSVYWYQQSLDQGLQFLIQYYNGEERAKGNILERFSAQQFPDLHSELNLSSLELGDSALYFCASSAWDRSTDTQYFGPGTRLTVL.